This entry concerns a single T cell receptor (beta chain). What it binds is unknown. TCRdb reanalysed the RT-PCR reads using MiXCR and keeps one entry per CDR3 protein. This table holds around 570,000 distinct CDR3 sequences, around 8% found once. The sample comes from a study of response to subunit inactivated influenza vaccine. Study-level points and caveats: The authors proposed limited new T cell recruitment per seasonal influenza vaccination.

The CDR3 spans 18 residues. Germline CDR1 LGHNA, CDR2 YSLEER. The ends lost 0 bases at V and 5 bases at J; junction bases unmatched: 10. The sequence came from a man between 50 and 75 years old who received an inactivated influenza vaccine. The material sequenced was PBMCs from blood, taken about 23 months after vaccination. This chain joins TRBV4-3 and TRBJ2-5; 12 bases agree with TRBD2. CDR3 DNA: TGCGCCAGCAGCCAAGATGGACCTAGCGGGGGGGCGTCTGAGACCCAGTACTTC. This sequence encodes CASSQDGPSGGASETQYF.